The rows below give T cell receptor beta chains drawn from one sample of a study of blood T cells in healthy people across ages. TCRdb processed the 5' RACE reads anew with MiXCR; each CDR3 protein has one entry. The sample includes about 380,000 distinct CDR3 sequences, about half of them seen just once. The sequenced sample consisted of blood. The source is a man aged 55 to 69 in good health. The CDR3 runs from the conserved cysteine through the conserved F or W. D genes are given only for firm matches. Clone size is given for some rows only: seen once, a few or many times, or a class if the clone is expanded.

V gene	clone size	J gene	D gene	CDR3 DNA	CDR3 protein
TRBV29-1	-	TRBJ2-1	-	TGCAGCGTTGGAGAAGGGTCTCGGGAGCAGTTCTTC	CSVGEGSREQFF
TRBV6-5	-	TRBJ2-7	-	TGTGCCAGCAGCCTACAGGGTGCCAGGCAGTACTTC	CASSLQGARQYF
TRBV27	-	TRBJ2-5	-	TGTGCCAGCAGTTTCGGGCCCCGAGAGACCCAGTACTTC	CASSFGPRETQYF
TRBV11-3	-	TRBJ2-7	-	TGTGCCAGCCGGGGCGAGGACGGCGGGCAGTACTTC	CASRGEDGGQYF
TRBV5-1	few	TRBJ2-3	TRBD1	TGCGCCAGCAGCTTACCACAGGGGACGGGCACAGATACGCAGTATTTT	CASSLPQGTGTDTQYF
TRBV7-8	-	TRBJ2-3	TRBD2	TGTGCCAGCAGCGCAATGGGTAGCGGGGGCACAGATACGCAGTATTTT	CASSAMGSGGTDTQYF
TRBV5-5	-	TRBJ2-1	-	TGTGCCAGCAGCTTGCCCGGGGAATTGGAGTTCTTC	CASSLPGELEFF
TRBV28	once	TRBJ1-1	-	TGTGCCAGCAGTTTATCTCCCAGGACGGCTGAAGCTTTCTTT	CASSLSPRTAEAFF
TRBV7-2	-	TRBJ1-3	-	TGTGCCACCTCTCCCTCGCGCTCTGGAAACACCATATATTTT	CATSPSRSGNTIYF
TRBV29-1	few	TRBJ1-1	-	TGCAGCGTCTCGAGCCCAGGGTTCACTGAAGCTTTCTTT	CSVSSPGFTEAFF
TRBV29-1	-	TRBJ2-3	TRBD2	TGCAGCGTTGAAGACAGGACTAGCTCAGAGACGCAGTATTTT	CSVEDRTSSETQYF
TRBV6-2/TRBV6-3	few	TRBJ1-4	-	TGTGCCAGCAGTTACTCGATTCCCGGGGCTACTAATGAAAAACTGTTTTTT	CASSYSIPGATNEKLFF
TRBV7-2	-	TRBJ1-2	TRBD1	TGTGCCAGCAGCTTATCCGTACGACAGGGCTATGGCTACACCTTC	CASSLSVRQGYGYTF
TRBV12-3/TRBV12-4	-	TRBJ2-7	-	TGTGCCGGCGTGAGCGGACTAAGCTCCTACAATGAGCAGTACTTC	CAGVSGLSSYNEQYF
TRBV6-1	-	TRBJ1-2	-	TGTGCCAGCAGTGAATCGGGTGCAGGCGGGCGTGGCTACACCTTC	CASSESGAGGRGYTF
TRBV7-2	few	TRBJ1-4	-	TGTGCCAGCAGCTCTCGGGGGCATGAAAAACTGTTTTTT	CASSSRGHEKLFF
TRBV7-2	few	TRBJ2-5	TRBD2	TGTGCCAGCAGCATCAGCGGGAGGTGGCAAGAGACCCAGTACTTC	CASSISGRWQETQYF
TRBV5-1	-	TRBJ2-3	TRBD2	TGCGCCACTACTAGCGGATCTAGCACAGATACGCAGTATTTT	CATTSGSSTDTQYF
TRBV12-3/TRBV12-4	-	TRBJ2-3	-	TGTGCCAGCAGTTTTAGCGGTAGCACAGATACGCAGTATTTT	CASSFSGSTDTQYF
TRBV3-1	few	TRBJ1-1	-	TGTGCCAGCAGCCAGACTATTTGGACTGAAGCTTTCTTT	CASSQTIWTEAFF